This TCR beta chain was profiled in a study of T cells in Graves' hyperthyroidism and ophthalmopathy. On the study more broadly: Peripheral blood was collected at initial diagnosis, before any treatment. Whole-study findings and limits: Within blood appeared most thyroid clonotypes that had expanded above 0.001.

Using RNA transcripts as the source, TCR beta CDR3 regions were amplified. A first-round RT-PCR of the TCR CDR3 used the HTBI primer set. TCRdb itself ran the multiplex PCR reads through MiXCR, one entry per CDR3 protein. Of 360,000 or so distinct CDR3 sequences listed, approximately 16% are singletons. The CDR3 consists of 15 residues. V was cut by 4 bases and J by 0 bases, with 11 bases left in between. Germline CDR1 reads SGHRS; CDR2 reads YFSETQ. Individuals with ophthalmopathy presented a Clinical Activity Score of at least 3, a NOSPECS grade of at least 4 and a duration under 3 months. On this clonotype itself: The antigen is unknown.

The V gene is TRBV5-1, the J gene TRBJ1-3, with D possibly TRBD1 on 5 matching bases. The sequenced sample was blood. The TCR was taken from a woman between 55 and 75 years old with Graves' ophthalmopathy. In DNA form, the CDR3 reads TGCGCCAGCAGCCGGGACGGTCGCTCTGGAAACACCATATATTTT. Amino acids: CASSRDGRSGNTIYF.